This entry features one T cell receptor (beta chain) sequence. Its antigen remains unknown. The sample originates from a study of shared clonotypes between healthy human individuals. Study-level information: Each donor's CD4 naive and CD4 memory cells filled three plates apiece, CD8 naive two, and CD8 memory one.

Terminally differentiated effector memory CD45RA+ cells were excluded from the naive CD8 cells, which were CD45RO-negative and positively selected for CCR7. Study observations and caveats: Larger richness was generally estimated for naive than memory subsets.

The authors split each subset's genomic DNA evenly across several immunoSEQ plates. TCRdb's table, derived via immunoSEQ multiplex PCR, lists solely in-frame clones and lacks some. The data show hundreds of thousands of clones, about 95% seen once. V was pared by 1 base and J by 9 bases, with 15 bases between. This CDR3 spans 14 amino acids. The germline V gene encodes CDR1 MGHRA and CDR2 YSYEKL. The TCR originated in a woman in her twenties or thirties in good health. The rearrangement joins TRBV4-1 to TRBJ2-5; D remains unclear. Sequences were obtained from naive CD8+ T cells sorted from blood. CDR3 coding DNA: TGCGCCAGCAGCCAAGTAACTGGCTTTTGGGCCCAGTACTTC. Its translation is CASSQVTGFWAQYF.